This TCR beta chain was obtained from a study of blood T cell repertoires in COVID-19. This clone has a handful of counts. V gave up 2 bases and J gave up 4 bases, with 8 bases separating them. Germline V gene lookup returns CDR1 MNHNS and CDR2 SASEGT. CDR3 length: 13 residues. Measured with immunoSEQ multiplex PCR; TCRdb has only the in-frame clones, and not every one. The sample lists approximately 140,000 clones; 70% to 90% were seen once. Allocation to cohorts depended on clinical history reported by the participants. This receptor was identified in a woman between 45 and 65 years old with acute COVID-19. Sequences were obtained from PBMCs or T cells enriched from blood (not recorded which). V gene TRBV6-1 combines with J gene TRBJ1-2; no clear D. CDR3 region: CASSESRGYGYTF. The CDR3, as DNA: TGTGCCAGCAGTGAATCCCGGGGCTATGGCTACACCTTC.